This record looks at one TCR beta chain sequence and its context. The sample originates from a study of control samples from healthy donors and cancer patients. The repertoire was sequenced with immunoSEQ multiplex PCR; TCRdb's copy has only in-frame clones and lacks some. Of approximately 150,000 clones in the sample, around nine tenths were seen once. Trimming cost V 4 bases and J 7 bases; bases outside gene matches: 16. This CDR3 region has 16 residues. The germline V gene encodes CDR1 LGHDT and CDR2 YNNKEL (reference sequence). The chain links TRBV3-1 (or the pseudogene TRBV3-2) to TRBJ2-7; 7 bases are a match to TRBD2. What was sequenced was blood. The clonotype was recovered from a man younger than 35 in good health. This CDR3 is CASSPRRTRPPQEQYF. The CDR3 coding sequence is TGTGCCAGCAGCCCGCGTCGGACTAGACCCCCCCAGGAGCAGTACTTC.